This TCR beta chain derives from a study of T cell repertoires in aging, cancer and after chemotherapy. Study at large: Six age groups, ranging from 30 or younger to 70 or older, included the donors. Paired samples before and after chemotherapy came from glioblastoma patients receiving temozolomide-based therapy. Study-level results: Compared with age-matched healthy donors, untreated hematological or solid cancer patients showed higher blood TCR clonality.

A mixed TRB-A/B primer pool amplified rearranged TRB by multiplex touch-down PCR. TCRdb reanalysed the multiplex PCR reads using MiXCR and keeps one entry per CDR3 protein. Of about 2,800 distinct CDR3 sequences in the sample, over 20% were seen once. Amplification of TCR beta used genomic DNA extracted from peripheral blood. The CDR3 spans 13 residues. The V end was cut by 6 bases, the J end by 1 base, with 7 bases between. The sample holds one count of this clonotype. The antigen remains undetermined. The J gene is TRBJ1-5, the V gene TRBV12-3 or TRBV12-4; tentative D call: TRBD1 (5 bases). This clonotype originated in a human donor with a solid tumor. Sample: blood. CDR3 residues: CASSRQSNQPQHF. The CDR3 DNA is TGTGCCAGCAGCCGACAGAGCAATCAGCCCCAGCATTTT.